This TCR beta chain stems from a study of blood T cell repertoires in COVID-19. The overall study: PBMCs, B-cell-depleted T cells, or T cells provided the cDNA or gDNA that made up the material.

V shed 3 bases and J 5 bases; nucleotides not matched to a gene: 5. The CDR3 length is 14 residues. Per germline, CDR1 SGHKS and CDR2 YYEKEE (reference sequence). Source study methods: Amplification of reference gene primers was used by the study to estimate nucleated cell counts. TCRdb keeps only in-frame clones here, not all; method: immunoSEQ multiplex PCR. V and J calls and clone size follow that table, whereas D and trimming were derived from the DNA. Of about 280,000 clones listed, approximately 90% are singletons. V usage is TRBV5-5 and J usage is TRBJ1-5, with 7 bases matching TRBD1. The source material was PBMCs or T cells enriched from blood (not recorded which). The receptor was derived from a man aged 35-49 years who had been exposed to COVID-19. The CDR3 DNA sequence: TGTGCCAGCAGCTATTCAGGGGGTCATCAGCCCCAGCATTTT. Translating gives CASSYSGGHQPQHF.